This is a list of T cell receptor beta chains from one sample in a study of technical replicates of blood from a handful of donors. Assay: immunoSEQ multiplex PCR; the TCRdb copy retains only in-frame clones and omits some. The sample consists of more than 11,000 clones, around 83% of them appearing once. The specimen sequenced was PBMCs. The receptor set was obtained from a human donor in good health. Each CDR3 is given with its conserved first and last residue. The order of the fields is clone size, V gene, D gene, J gene, CDR3 protein, CDR3 DNA. The D gene is left open where the match is weak. The size entry is marked missing in some rows and otherwise reads once, few, many or a size class.

clone size: few
V gene: TRBV19
D gene: -
J gene: TRBJ1-1
CDR3 protein: CASSISFGEGGTEAFF
CDR3 DNA: TGTGCCAGTAGTATCAGCTTCGGGGAAGGCGGCACTGAAGCTTTCTTT

clone size: once
V gene: TRBV11-2
D gene: TRBD2
J gene: TRBJ2-7
CDR3 protein: CASSLDASGGPLEQYF
CDR3 DNA: TGTGCCAGCAGCTTAGATGCTAGCGGGGGCCCTTTGGAGCAGTACTTC

clone size: few
V gene: TRBV9
D gene: TRBD2
J gene: TRBJ2-7
CDR3 protein: CASSVGLAGAEEYF
CDR3 DNA: TGTGCCAGCAGCGTAGGGCTAGCGGGAGCAGAAGAGTACTTC

clone size: -
V gene: TRBV6-6
D gene: TRBD2
J gene: TRBJ2-1
CDR3 protein: CASSYTRLAADNEQFF
CDR3 DNA: TGTGCCAGCAGTTACACCCGACTAGCGGCGGACAATGAGCAGTTCTTC

clone size: -
V gene: TRBV4-1
D gene: TRBD2
J gene: TRBJ2-7
CDR3 protein: CASSSGGAGKDEQYF
CDR3 DNA: TGCGCCAGCAGCAGCGGGGGGGCGGGTAAGGACGAGCAGTACTTC

clone size: -
V gene: TRBV7-9
D gene: TRBD2
J gene: TRBJ2-7
CDR3 protein: CASTMGLAGAYEQYF
CDR3 DNA: TGTGCCAGCACCATGGGACTAGCGGGAGCCTACGAGCAGTACTTC

clone size: -
V gene: TRBV6-1
D gene: -
J gene: TRBJ2-2
CDR3 protein: CASSLGELFF
CDR3 DNA: TGTGCCAGCAGTCTCGGGGAGCTGTTTTTT

clone size: once
V gene: TRBV7-6
D gene: -
J gene: TRBJ1-1
CDR3 protein: CASSLGGGAGTEAFF
CDR3 DNA: TGTGCCAGCAGCTTAGGAGGGGGGGCCGGCACTGAAGCTTTCTTT

clone size: -
V gene: TRBV28
D gene: TRBD2
J gene: TRBJ2-6
CDR3 protein: CASSLGGDGASGANVLTF
CDR3 DNA: TGTGCCAGCAGTTTGGGGGGGGATGGAGCCTCTGGGGCCAACGTCCTGACTTTC

clone size: -
V gene: TRBV10-3
D gene: TRBD1
J gene: TRBJ2-5
CDR3 protein: CAIRSGGMETQYF
CDR3 DNA: TGTGCCATCAGGTCAGGGGGCATGGAGACCCAGTACTTC

clone size: -
V gene: TRBV27
D gene: TRBD2
J gene: TRBJ2-2
CDR3 protein: CASRVLAGDTGELFF
CDR3 DNA: TGTGCCAGCAGAGTACTAGCGGGAGACACCGGGGAGCTGTTTTTT

clone size: -
V gene: TRBV2
D gene: -
J gene: TRBJ1-1
CDR3 protein: CASSGGGASNTEAFF
CDR3 DNA: TGTGCCAGCAGTGGGGGAGGAGCCTCAAACACTGAAGCTTTCTTT

clone size: -
V gene: TRBV4-2
D gene: TRBD1
J gene: TRBJ1-1
CDR3 protein: CASSQGTGEDTEAFF
CDR3 DNA: TGTGCCAGCAGCCAAGGAACAGGGGAGGACACTGAAGCTTTCTTT

clone size: -
V gene: TRBV6-1
D gene: TRBD1
J gene: TRBJ1-1
CDR3 protein: CASSQATGSGPNTEAFF
CDR3 DNA: TGTGCCAGCAGTCAAGCGACAGGGAGCGGTCCGAACACTGAAGCTTTCTTT